This TCR beta chain was sequenced in a study of tumor-infiltrating lymphocytes in primary liver carcinoma. The overall study: These were node-negative, non-metastatic T1-T3 tumors of about 4 to 11 cm. In every tissue type, samples returned a similar yield of roughly 3.65 to 7.5 million productive TCRbeta reads.

Making TCR beta cDNA involved around 510 ng total RNA and a constant-region primer. Three rounds of nested multiplex PCR with slightly modified ARM-PCR produced TCR beta libraries. Amplification in the first two PCR rounds was performed using TRBV1-TRBV30 forward primers and a C-beta reverse primer for 10 cycles each. A single record per CDR3 protein comes from TCRdb applying MiXCR to the multiplex PCR reads. The data show roughly 100,000 distinct CDR3 sequences, approximately 78% seen once. Germline CDR1 reads MNHNS; CDR2 reads SASEGT. Trimming pared 7 bases from V and 10 bases from J, leaving 20 bases between. The CDR3 has 14 residues. Co-extraction of both nucleic acids (RNA and DNA) used roughly 20-34 mg of unsorted bulk tissue.

Sequenced input: liver tumor tissue from sampling region 3. Subset meaning: tumor region T3, left-lateral pole. The chain joins TRBV6-1 to TRBJ2-1; D call uncertain. The sequence derives from a man aged 35 to 55 with primary liver carcinoma and hepatitis B virus infection. CDR3 region: CASILIVEGGEQFF. In DNA, the CDR3 is TGTGCCAGCATCCTCATTGTGGAAGGTGGGGAGCAGTTCTTC.